The 20 T cell receptor beta chains given below trace back to one sample, sequenced in a study of HIV-infected patients and healthy controls (dated by TCRdb to the mid-2010s). Library preparation was by 5' RACE. The sequencing machine was an Illumina MiSeq. TCRdb reprocessing: public reads trimmed at Q25 with fastp, clones called with MiXCR, in-frame beta chains kept. Every CDR3 protein is listed once, alongside the most common genes and DNA of its rows. The sample table holds about 67,000 distinct CDR3 sequences, of which less than 20% were seen once. Under 6% of the sample comes from the top ten. Sample: CD4+ T cells from blood. These receptors were obtained from a human donor in good health.

This clonotype occurred a few times. The CDR3 protein is CASSLSRTGSSSVYQPQHF. The DNA of the CDR3 is TGTGCCAGCAGTTTATCACGGACAGGGTCCTCATCCGTCTATCAGCCCCAGCATTTT. The genes are TRBV27 and TRBJ1-5; 8 bases match TRBD1. CDR3 length: 19 amino acids. Germline-derived CDR1 and CDR2 are MNHEY and SMNVEV (reference sequence). V lost 0 bases, J lost 5 bases, and 15 bases stayed unmatched.

The chain joins TRBV27 to TRBJ2-1, with 9 bases lining up with TRBD2. CDR3 length: 17 amino acids. J lost 0 bases, V lost 4 bases, and 7 bases had no gene match. From germline, CDR1 is MNHEY and CDR2 SMNVEV (reference sequence). CDR3 residues: CASSSRSGGSSYNEQFF. The CDR3 DNA follows: TGTGCCAGCAGTTCCCGGAGCGGGGGGAGCTCCTACAATGAGCAGTTCTTC.

This chain links TRBV7-6 with TRBJ2-3, with a weak D call TRBD2 (7 bases). The CDR3 has 15 residues. Trimming removed 5 bases from V and 2 bases from J, with 14 bases in between. CDR1 is SGHVS and CDR2 is FNYEAQ in the germline V gene. CDR3 sequence reads: CASSGPGGNTDTQYF. CDR3 sequence (DNA): TGTGCCAGCAGCGGTCCGGGGGGCAACACAGATACGCAGTATTTT.

A note on this clonotype: A read error may produce the germline difference seen at one junction end. This chain connects TRBV24-1 to TRBJ2-1; 8 positions match TRBD1. Germline V lookup: CDR1 KGHDR, CDR2 SFDVKD. The CDR3 has 14 amino acids. CDR3 loop: CAISEGDRGNEQFF. For the CDR3, the DNA is TGTGCCATCAGTGAGGGAGACAGGGGCAATGAGCAGTTCTTC.

This clonotype came up many times. The chain has TRBV28 and TRBJ2-1, with D possibly being TRBD2 (6 bases). The CDR3 runs 14 residues. The V end lost 3 bases, the J end lost 7 bases, and 13 bases lay between the germline ends. Per germline, CDR1 MDHEN and CDR2 SYDVKM. This CDR3 is CASSFGGRKNEQFF. The DNA for the CDR3 is TGTGCCAGCAGTTTTGGAGGGAGGAAGAATGAGCAGTTCTTC.

The chain links TRBV7-9 to TRBJ2-7; 13 bases are shared with TRBD2. Trimming at V came to 5 bases and at J to 4 bases, leaving 5 bases not matched to a gene. CDR1 and CDR2 (germline): SEHNR, FQNEAQ (reference sequence). The CDR3 loop spans 15 amino acids. The CDR3: CASSPLAGGGYEQYF. CDR3 DNA: TGTGCCAGCAGCCCACTAGCGGGAGGGGGGTACGAGCAGTACTTC. The full variable domain, in which reference TRBV7-9 and TRBJ2-7 provide the parts outside the CDR3, is DTGVSQNPRHKITKRGQNVTFRCDPISEHNRLYWYRQTLGQGPEFLTYFQNEAQLEKSRLLSDRFSAERPKGSFSTLEIQRTEQGDSAMYLCASSPLAGGGYEQYFGPGTRLTVT.

The chain uses TRBV9 and TRBJ1-3; 9 bases match TRBD1. The ends lost 2 bases at V and 4 bases at J; junction bases unmatched: 7. Germline loops: CDR1 SGDLS, CDR2 YYNGEE. This CDR3 contains 16 residues. The CDR3 nucleotides read TGTGCCAGCAGCGTCCCGGACAGGGGATCAGGAAACACCATATATTTT. It is translated as CASSVPDRGSGNTIYF.

This clonotype was detected a few times. This chain uses TRBV29-1 with TRBJ1-3, with D perhaps TRBD1 (6 bases). Germline values: CDR1 SQVTM, CDR2 ANQGSEA. Trimming cost V 6 bases and J 0 bases, with 12 bases left between them. CDR3 length: 14 amino acids. The CDR3 sequence: CSVKQGVSGNTIYF. CDR3 in DNA: TGCAGCGTGAAACAGGGCGTCTCTGGAAACACCATATATTTT.

This clonotype was found many times. V and J are TRBV28 and TRBJ2-3; no reliable D call. This CDR3 has 16 amino acids. V was pared by 6 bases and J by 0 bases, with 16 bases between. CDR1 MDHEN and CDR2 SYDVKM come from the germline V gene. The CDR3 bases are TGTGCCAGCAGACACTCGAAGACCCTCAGCACAGATACGCAGTATTTT. Translated: CASRHSKTLSTDTQYF.

This clonotype was counted a few times. The V and J genes are TRBV21-1 and TRBJ2-7; no check of the table's D call, TRBD1, against the DNA was made. TRBV21-1 is given as a pseudogene. The CDR3 runs 17 residues. The CDR3 loop reads CASSNPGRDRASYEQYF. The CDR3 region has the DNA TGTGCCAGCAGCAATCCTGGGCGGGACAGAGCCTCCTACGAGCAGTACTTC.

This clonotype occurred a few times. J is TRBJ1-1 and V is TRBV2; possible D gene TRBD1, 5 bases. This CDR3 comprises 18 residues. Germline CDR1 SNHLY, CDR2 FYNNEI. V was pared by 0 bases and J by 5 bases, with 22 bases between. CDR3 in amino acids: CASSEARGTVQWGTEAFF. CDR3 DNA: TGTGCCAGCAGTGAAGCGCGGGGTACAGTTCAATGGGGGACTGAAGCTTTCTTT.

The rearrangement joins TRBV12-3 or TRBV12-4 to TRBJ1-1; the D is unclear. The CDR3 loop spans 14 amino acids. Trimming cost V 5 bases and J 6 bases, with 16 bases left between them. The CDR3: CASSPGLQGPEAFF. The CDR3 DNA reads TGTGCCAGCAGTCCGGGCCTCCAAGGTCCTGAAGCTTTCTTT.

This clonotype was observed at least ten times. This chain connects TRBV7-3 to TRBJ1-1; no definite D call. Trimming removed 5 bases from V and 6 bases from J, with 16 bases in between. The CDR3 spans 14 residues. Germline V lookup: CDR1 SGHTA, CDR2 FQGTGA. The CDR3: CASSPNPRVAEAFF. CDR3 in DNA: TGTGCCAGCAGCCCAAATCCCAGAGTGGCTGAAGCTTTCTTT. Complete variable domain (other parts from reference TRBV7-3 and TRBJ1-1): GAGVSQTPSNKVTEKGKYVELRCDPISGHTALYWYRQSLGQGPEFLIYFQGTGAADDSGLPNDRFFAVRPEGSVSTLKIQRTERGDSAVYLCASSPNPRVAEAFFGQGTRLTVV.

The chain joins TRBV19 to TRBJ2-2; 15 nucleotides line up with TRBD2. There are 15 residues in the CDR3. J gave up 10 bases and V 3 bases, and 3 bases lay outside the gene matches. Germline-derived CDR1 and CDR2 are LNHDA and SQIVND (reference sequence). CDR3 in DNA: TGTGCCAGTAGTATTGGACTAGCGGGAGGGGTGGAGCTGTTTTTT. Residues: CASSIGLAGGVELFF.

This clonotype was recorded at least ten times. The chain has TRBV28 and TRBJ2-5, with a weak D call TRBD2 (5 bases). This CDR3 region has 13 residues. The V gene's germline CDR1 is MDHEN and CDR2 SYDVKM. Trimming shortened V by 1 base and J by 13 bases, and 16 bases separated the two germline ends. The CDR3 region is CASSLSTGPGGYF. In DNA, the CDR3 is TGTGCCAGCAGTTTATCCACCGGGCCCGGAGGGTACTTC.

V is TRBV2 and J is TRBJ2-3, with TRBD2 matching 10 bases. The CDR3 spans 16 residues. The germline gives CDR1 SNHLY, CDR2 FYNNEI. V shed 8 bases and J 1 base; nucleotides not matched to a gene: 9. The CDR3 loop is CASRGWGTSGTDTQYF. The CDR3 DNA is TGTGCCAGCCGTGGGTGGGGGACTAGCGGCACAGATACGCAGTATTTT.

The V call is TRBV24-1, the J call TRBJ2-5; perhaps D is TRBD1 or TRBD2 (5 bases each). CDR1 and CDR2 from the germline V gene are KGHDR and SFDVKD. V was pared by 4 bases and J by 5 bases, with 16 bases between. The CDR3 has 15 residues. The CDR3 bases are TGTGCCACCAGTGACTCCGGGACCGCCCAGGAGACCCAGTACTTC. It encodes CATSDSGTAQETQYF.

This clonotype was picked up a small number of times. The chain uses TRBV18 and TRBJ2-7; D may match TRBD1 or TRBD2 (5 bases each). V was cut by 4 bases and J by 3 bases, with 10 bases left in between. The length of the CDR3 is 13 residues. Germline V gene data show CDR1 as KGHSH and CDR2 as LQKENI. The CDR3: CASSRGRSYEQYF. CDR3 nucleotide sequence: TGTGCCAGCTCACGGGGACGGAGCTACGAGCAGTACTTC.

This clonotype turned up a few times. The V gene is TRBV6-2 or TRBV6-3, the J gene TRBJ1-5, with TRBD1 as a possible D gene (6 bases). V was pared by 7 bases and J by 4 bases, with 23 bases between. The CDR3 consists of 17 residues. From germline, CDR1 is MNHEY and CDR2 SVGEGT. The DNA for the CDR3 is TGTGCCAGCACCCATGGGCGGGAATGGGGGCGGAATCAGCCCCAGCATTTT. It is translated as CASTHGREWGRNQPQHF.

There are a few counts of this clonotype. This chain uses TRBV29-1 with TRBJ2-1; a weak D match, TRBD2 (6 bases). The V end was cut by 4 bases, the J end by 3 bases, with 10 bases between. CDR3 length equals 13 residues. In germline, CDR1 is SQVTM, CDR2 ANQGSEA. The CDR3 DNA sequence: TGCAGCGTTGCGGGGGTCTTCTACAATGAGCAGTTCTTC. It specifies CSVAGVFYNEQFF.